Listed below are T cell receptor beta chains from one sample, sequenced in a study of CD8 T cells in ankylosing spondylitis. MiXCR, run by TCRdb on the 5' RACE reads, gives a single entry per CDR3 protein. The sample contains 180,000 or so distinct CDR3 sequences, 11% of which appear only once. Source material: blood, either unsorted or a sorted T cell fraction (not recorded which). These TCRs come from a male donor with ankylosing spondylitis or in good health (not recorded which). Each CDR3 is given with its conserved first and last residue. Fields, in order: J gene, V gene, clone size, D gene, CDR3 DNA, CDR3 protein. A D gene is named only where the DNA matches it firmly. Some rows mark clone size as missing; the rest say once, few, many or name a class of expanded clone.

TRBJ2-4,TRBV2,-,-,TGTGCCAGCAGTGAAGAGAGGCTGGGGGTTGACGGCTTCCAAGCCAAAAACATTCAGTACTTC,CASSEERLGVDGFQAKNIQYF
TRBJ2-3,TRBV5-1,many,-,TGCGCCAGCAGCTATCTGAACGGGGAGACAGATACGCAGTATTTT,CASSYLNGETDTQYF
TRBJ1-2,TRBV5-6,many,TRBD1,TGTGCCAGCAGCTTGGGGTCCCAGGGGGCGATGGGCTACACCTTC,CASSLGSQGAMGYTF
TRBJ2-7,TRBV6-2/TRBV6-3,-,TRBD1,TGTGCCAGGCTCTCAGGGGGCATCGACGAGCAGTACTTC,CARLSGGIDEQYF
TRBJ1-5,TRBV12-3/TRBV12-4,many,-,TGTGCCAGCAGTTTAGAACAGGGAAGGACCACTCAGCCCCAGCATTTT,CASSLEQGRTTQPQHF
TRBJ2-2,TRBV6-1,many,-,TGTGCCAGCAGTGATGGGAGGCGCGGGGAGCTGTTTTTT,CASSDGRRGELFF
TRBJ2-2,TRBV11-2,-,TRBD1,TGTGCCAGCAGCGGAAGACAGGGCATGGGGACCGGGGAGCTGTTTTTT,CASSGRQGMGTGELFF
TRBJ2-7,TRBV3-1,few,TRBD2,TGTGCCAGCAGCCTCAGCGGGAGAGGCAACGAGCAGTACTTC,CASSLSGRGNEQYF
TRBJ2-4,TRBV4-3,-,-,TGCGCCAGCAGCCAAGATTTTAGTCCGCTTAGAGGACTGGGGCGAAACATTCAGTACTTC,CASSQDFSPLRGLGRNIQYF
TRBJ2-3,TRBV11-2,many,-,TGTGCCAGCAGCTTTAGGGGCGCTTCAGCAGATACGCAGTATTTT,CASSFRGASADTQYF
TRBJ1-6,TRBV9,few,TRBD1,TGTGCCAGCAGTCCCGGTCCGGGACAGCATTCACCCCTCCACTTT,CASSPGPGQHSPLHF
TRBJ1-2,TRBV20-1,many,-,TGCAGTGCTAGTACTAGGGTCACCTATGGCTACACCTTC,CSASTRVTYGYTF
TRBJ2-3,TRBV12-3/TRBV12-4,many,-,TGTGCCAGCACCCGGAGGAGGGAAGGGGCCACAGATACGCAGTATTTT,CASTRRREGATDTQYF
TRBJ2-7,TRBV28,-,-,TGTGCCAGCCGCCGGCCGGGAGCAAGGCAGTTCCACGAGCAGTACTTC,CASRRPGARQFHEQYF
TRBJ2-7,TRBV9,many,-,TGTGCCAGCAGCGTTGGGGCAGCCCAAACCTACGAGCAGTACTTC,CASSVGAAQTYEQYF
TRBJ2-2,TRBV12-3/TRBV12-4,many,-,TGTGCCAGCAGTTTGCCCCGGGCAGGAGGGTTCGGGGAGCTGTTTTTT,CASSLPRAGGFGELFF
TRBJ2-4,TRBV19,-,-,TGTGCCAGTAGCCAAATAGGAGAGAAAAACGTTCAGTACTTC,CASSQIGEKNVQYF
TRBJ2-3,TRBV29-1,many,-,TGCAGCGTTACCTTAGGGGATACGCAGTATTTT,CSVTLGDTQYF
TRBJ2-7,TRBV5-5,-,TRBD1,TGTGCCAGCAGCCGTTCGGGACAGGGAGCCTACGAGCAGTACTTC,CASSRSGQGAYEQYF
TRBJ1-4,TRBV5-1,many,-,TGCGCCAGCAAGGCGGAGGCAATACTGTTTTTT,CASKAEAILFF
TRBJ1-1,TRBV7-8,-,-,TGTGCCAGCAGCCCACAAATAGAGGGGCAGGACACTGAAGCTTTCTTT,CASSPQIEGQDTEAFF
TRBJ1-5,TRBV6-1,many,-,TGTGCCAGCAGGAAGGCAGGGGCCGGGAGCAATCAGCCCCAGCATTTT,CASRKAGAGSNQPQHF
TRBJ2-3,TRBV12-3/TRBV12-4,many,TRBD2,TGTGCCAGCATTCTAGCGGCGGGAAATACGCAGTATTTT,CASILAAGNTQYF
TRBJ2-5,TRBV18,few,-,TGTGCCAGCTCACCACCTGCCCGCGAACAAGAGACCCAGTACTTC,CASSPPAREQETQYF
TRBJ2-1,TRBV20-1,few,TRBD2,TGCAGTGCTAGCTCGGGACTAGCGGGCCGGAGCTCCTACAATGAGCAGTTCTTC,CSASSGLAGRSSYNEQFF
TRBJ2-4,TRBV12-3/TRBV12-4,medium-sized,-,TGTGCCAGCAGTCTCGCAGCGGGCATTCAGTACTTC,CASSLAAGIQYF
TRBJ2-3,TRBV4-2,many,TRBD2,TGTGCCAGCAGCCAGGGGACTAGCGATAGCACAGATACGCAGTATTTT,CASSQGTSDSTDTQYF
TRBJ2-7,TRBV10-3,few,-,TGTGCCACAATGGGAGACGTCTCCTACGAGCAGTACTTC,CATMGDVSYEQYF
TRBJ2-5,TRBV25-1,many,-,TGTGCCAGCAGATCGGGAGACGGGGAGGAGACCCAGTACTTC,CASRSGDGEETQYF
TRBJ2-1,TRBV27,few,TRBD2,TGTGCCAGCAGTTTGGGCGGGAGCAATGAGCAGTTCTTC,CASSLGGSNEQFF
TRBJ1-6,TRBV11-2,few,-,TGTGCCAGCAGCTTAGACCCGCAGAATTCACCCCTCCACTTT,CASSLDPQNSPLHF
TRBJ2-7,TRBV6-1,many,-,TGTGCCAGCATCAAAAGTGGGTCCTACGAGCAGTACTTC,CASIKSGSYEQYF
TRBJ2-5,TRBV4-1,many,TRBD2,TGCGCCAGCAGCCATGGACTAGCGGGAGAAGGAGAGACCCAGTACTTC,CASSHGLAGEGETQYF
TRBJ2-2,TRBV7-9,few,-,TGTGCCAGCAGTGTATACAGGGATCATCGCACCGGGGAGCTGTTTTTT,CASSVYRDHRTGELFF
TRBJ2-5,TRBV30,few,-,TGTGCCTATTGGACGGGAGAGGGACAAGAGACCCAGTACTTC,CAYWTGEGQETQYF
TRBJ2-5,TRBV7-7,many,-,TGTGCCAGCAGCTTACAGCCGGGACAAGAGACCCAGTACTTC,CASSLQPGQETQYF
TRBJ1-1,TRBV5-1,many,-,TGCGCCAGCAGCGGCATGGGACAGAACACTGAAGCTTTCTTT,CASSGMGQNTEAFF
TRBJ1-4,TRBV12-3/TRBV12-4,many,TRBD1,TGTGCCAGCAGCCCCTTGACAGGGACCACAGAAAAACTGTTTTTT,CASSPLTGTTEKLFF
TRBJ2-1,TRBV30,few,-,TGTGCCTCCACAACGGGACGGGCCTACAATGAGCAGTTCTTC,CASTTGRAYNEQFF
TRBJ1-1,TRBV13,many,-,TGTGCCAGCAGCAACTTAGTGGACACTGAAGCTTTCTTT,CASSNLVDTEAFF
TRBJ1-1,TRBV20-1,few,-,TGCAGCGCTTTGACAGTCCCGTCGGGAACTGAAGCTTTCTTT,CSALTVPSGTEAFF
TRBJ2-1,TRBV14,many,-,TGTGCCAGCAGCCAAGATCTCCAGGGCGATCGTAAGTTCTTC,CASSQDLQGDRKFF